The present entry profiles one T cell receptor beta chain with its context. Its specificity is not known. This record belongs to a study of cytomegalovirus exposure and HLA in healthy donors. Although they were nominally healthy when sampled, donors likely had unrecorded immune exposures. Regarding the study as a whole: Because they were indistinguishable, some V segments, including TRBV6-2 and TRBV6-3, were excluded. A link between a missense DCLRE1C variant and TCR beta V- and J-gene trimming emerged from a later analysis.

The length of the CDR3 is 19 residues. A multiplex PCR was run with 60 Vbeta primers and 13 Jbeta primers. The protocol was immunoSEQ multiplex PCR, while the TCRdb copy is restricted to in-frame clones and leaves out a portion. The table includes 18,000 or so clones, 75% detected once. Specimen: PBMCs. The clonotype originates from a man aged 18 to 35 in good health and CMV-seronegative. The chain couples TRBV1 to TRBJ2-7; whether TRBD2, the table's D call, matches the DNA was not checked. TRBV1 is designated a pseudogene. This CDR3 reads CTSSEVISTSGRSFDEQYF. DNA for the CDR3: TGCACCAGCAGCGAAGTTATCAGTACAAGCGGGAGATCTTTTGACGAGCAGTACTTC.